The source of this T cell receptor (beta chain) is a study of T cells in localized non-small cell lung cancer. The CDR3 has 15 amino acids. Trimming removed 1 base from V and 7 bases from J, with 17 bases in between. Germline loops: CDR1 SGHVS, CDR2 FQNEAQ. Sequencing was performed with immunoSEQ multiplex PCR; in TCRdb, only in-frame clones are kept and a portion is missing. This table holds 26,000 or so clones, 87% found once. V gene TRBV7-8 combines with J gene TRBJ2-7; D is undetermined. The sample here was peripheral blood, taken before any cancer treatment. This TCR derives from a male donor at least 60 years old with stage I lung adenocarcinoma. The CDR3 nucleotides read TGTGCCAGCAGCTTAGAATCGGGTCATCCCCGGGAGCAGTACTTC. Protein product: CASSLESGHPREQYF.